The clone carrying this T cell receptor (beta chain) was seen at least ten times. These data belong to a study of T cells in Graves' hyperthyroidism and ophthalmopathy. Study details: Peripheral blood was acquired at first diagnosis, ahead of any therapy whatsoever.

Over 18 months, lack of ophthalmopathy progression marked Graves' hyperthyroidism as stable. Exclusion followed for patients with uncontrolled infection, other autoimmune disease, pregnancy or lactation. Researchers amplified the TCR beta CDR3 regions from RNA transcripts. In the first-round RT-PCR of the TCR CDR3, the HTBI primer set was used. Each CDR3 protein gets one entry after TCRdb re-called the multiplex PCR reads with MiXCR. The table has hundreds of thousands of distinct CDR3 sequences, roughly 13% seen once; the top ten hold 20% to 25%. Trimming took 1 base from V and 9 from J; bases not matched to a gene: 17. The CDR3 runs 17 residues. CDR1 and CDR2 from the germline V gene are SGHTA and FQGNSA.

This receptor was identified in a woman younger than 45 with Graves' hyperthyroidism. The sample consisted of blood. The rearrangement joins TRBV7-2 to TRBJ2-7, with 8 nucleotides matching TRBD2. The CDR3 DNA is TGTGCCAGCAGCTTAGGTGCGGGAGGTATCTCCCTACGAGGGCAGTACTTC. Amino acids: CASSLGAGGISLRGQYF.